This T cell receptor (beta chain) was recovered during a study of cytomegalovirus exposure and HLA in healthy donors. General observations from the study: A later analysis showed HLA-associated TCR beta chains outstripping equally common others in clonal expansion. Most likely, a cluster of highly shared sequence variants arose as a sequencing artifact. CMV serostatus was the sole immune exposure data available.

The PCR employed 60 Vbeta primers together with 13 Jbeta primers. Only in-frame clones appear in the TCRdb table, and some are missing; sequencing was by immunoSEQ multiplex PCR. The sample records about 200,000 clones, around 82% being singletons. About this clone: What it binds is unknown.

V lost 5 bases and J 0 bases, leaving 13 bases between the germline ends. Germline CDR1 and CDR2: PRHDT and FYEKMQ (reference sequence). The CDR3 length is 15 residues. V is TRBV13 and J is TRBJ2-5; D possibly corresponds to TRBD1 (6 bases). This TCR was recovered from a woman aged 25 to 39 in good health and CMV-seronegative. Sequencing was carried out using PBMCs. The CDR3 reads CASSRTDSYQETQYF. The CDR3, as DNA: TGTGCCAGCAGCCGAACGGACAGCTACCAAGAGACCCAGTACTTC.